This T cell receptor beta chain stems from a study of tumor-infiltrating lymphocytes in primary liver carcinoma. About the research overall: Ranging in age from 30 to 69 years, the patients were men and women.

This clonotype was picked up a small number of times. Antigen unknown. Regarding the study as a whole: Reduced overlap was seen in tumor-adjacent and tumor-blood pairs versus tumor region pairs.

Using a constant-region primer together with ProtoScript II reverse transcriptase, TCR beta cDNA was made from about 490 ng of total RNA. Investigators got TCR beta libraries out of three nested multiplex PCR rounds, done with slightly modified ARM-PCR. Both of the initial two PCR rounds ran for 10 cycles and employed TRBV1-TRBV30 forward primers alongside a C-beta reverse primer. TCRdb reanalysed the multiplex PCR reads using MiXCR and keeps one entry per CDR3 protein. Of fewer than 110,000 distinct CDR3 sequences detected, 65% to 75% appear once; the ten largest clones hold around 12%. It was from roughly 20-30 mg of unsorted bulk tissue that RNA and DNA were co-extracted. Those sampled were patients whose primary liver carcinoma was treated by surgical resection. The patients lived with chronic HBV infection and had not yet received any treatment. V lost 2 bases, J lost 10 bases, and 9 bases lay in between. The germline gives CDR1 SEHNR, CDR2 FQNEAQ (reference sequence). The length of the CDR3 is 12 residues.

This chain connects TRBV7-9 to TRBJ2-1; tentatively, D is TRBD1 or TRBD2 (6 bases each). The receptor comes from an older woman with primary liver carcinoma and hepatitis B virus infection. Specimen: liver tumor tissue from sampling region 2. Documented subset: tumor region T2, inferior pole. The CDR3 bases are TGTGCCAGCAGCTTATACGGGGGCGAGCAGTTCTTC. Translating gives CASSLYGGEQFF.